This entry describes one TCR beta chain. The sample originates from a study of patients and donors after allogeneic stem cell transplantation. TCRdb itself ran the RT-PCR reads through MiXCR, one entry per CDR3 protein. This sample has some 87,000 distinct CDR3 sequences; around 48% occur once, and the top ten carry 50% to 75%. The clonotype was recovered from a human donor who was either an allogeneic HSCT recipient or a stem cell or donor lymphocyte infusion donor (not recorded which). It is not recorded whose cells these are; they may come from a transplant donor. Sequencing was done on a sample of blood, either unsorted or a sorted T cell fraction (not recorded which).

CDR3 sequence: CSAREQLNEKLFF. In DNA, the CDR3 is TGCAGTGCTAGGGAACAGTTAAATGAAAAACTGTTTTTT. The chain uses TRBV20-1 and TRBJ1-4; the D is unclear. V was shortened by 3 bases and J by 5 bases, with 10 bases between the two germline ends. This CDR3 has 13 residues. Germline V CDR1 and CDR2: DFQATT, SNEGSKA (reference sequence).